Listed below are T cell receptor beta chains from one sample, sequenced in a study of blood T cell repertoires in COVID-19. Assay: immunoSEQ multiplex PCR; the TCRdb copy retains only in-frame clones and omits some. Among around 150,000 clones listed, under 90% were seen once. Input material: peripheral blood. The receptor source for this set is a woman of 80 years or more in a cohort sampled during active or convalescent COVID-19. The CDR3 runs from the conserved cysteine through the conserved F or W. D genes are given only for firm matches. Some rows mark clone size as missing; the rest say once, few, many or name a class of expanded clone.

d_call: TRBD2
j_call: TRBJ2-3
v_call: TRBV19
clone_size: NA
cdr3_aa: CASSSWTSGDPPDTQYF
cdr3_nt: TGTGCCAGTAGTTCATGGACTAGCGGGGATCCCCCGGATACGCAGTATTTT

d_call: TRBD1
j_call: TRBJ2-2
v_call: TRBV6-4
clone_size: once
cdr3_aa: CARRGPGQGDTGELFF
cdr3_nt: TGTGCCCGGAGGGGTCCGGGACAGGGAGACACCGGGGAGCTGTTTTTT

d_call: TRBD2
j_call: TRBJ2-2
v_call: TRBV6-5
clone_size: NA
cdr3_aa: CASSRGGANTGELFF
cdr3_nt: TGTGCCAGCAGCCGCGGGGGGGCGAACACCGGGGAGCTGTTTTTT

d_call: NA
j_call: TRBJ1-4
v_call: TRBV7-9
clone_size: NA
cdr3_aa: CASSPTIAEEKLFF
cdr3_nt: TGTGCCAGCAGCCCAACCATTGCGGAGGAAAAACTGTTTTTT

d_call: TRBD1
j_call: TRBJ2-2
v_call: TRBV5-1
clone_size: once
cdr3_aa: CASRRGQTLLNTGELFF
cdr3_nt: TGCGCCAGCAGACGGGGACAGACCCTTCTCAACACCGGGGAGCTGTTTTTT

d_call: TRBD2
j_call: TRBJ2-3
v_call: TRBV9
clone_size: NA
cdr3_aa: CASSVMLAGGTDTQYF
cdr3_nt: TGTGCCAGCAGCGTCATGCTAGCGGGGGGCACAGATACGCAGTATTTT

d_call: TRBD1
j_call: TRBJ1-2
v_call: TRBV6-2/TRBV6-3
clone_size: few
cdr3_aa: CASSTIDRDDYGYTF
cdr3_nt: TGTGCCAGCAGTACGATTGACAGGGACGACTATGGCTACACCTTC

d_call: NA
j_call: TRBJ1-5
v_call: TRBV19
clone_size: NA
cdr3_aa: CASGKIEFSNQPQHF
cdr3_nt: TGTGCCAGCGGGAAGATTGAATTTAGCAATCAGCCCCAGCATTTT

d_call: NA
j_call: TRBJ2-3
v_call: TRBV29-1
clone_size: NA
cdr3_aa: CSASPGITDTQYF
cdr3_nt: TGCAGCGCCAGTCCAGGGATCACAGATACGCAGTATTTT

d_call: TRBD2
j_call: TRBJ2-2
v_call: TRBV4-2
clone_size: NA
cdr3_aa: CASSPLGGVGDTGELFF
cdr3_nt: TGTGCCAGCAGCCCGCTCGGGGGGGTTGGGGACACCGGGGAGCTGTTTTTT

d_call: NA
j_call: TRBJ1-2
v_call: TRBV7-9
clone_size: NA
cdr3_aa: CATTAEPNWRDGYTF
cdr3_nt: TGTGCCACGACGGCGGAGCCAAATTGGCGAGATGGCTACACCTTC